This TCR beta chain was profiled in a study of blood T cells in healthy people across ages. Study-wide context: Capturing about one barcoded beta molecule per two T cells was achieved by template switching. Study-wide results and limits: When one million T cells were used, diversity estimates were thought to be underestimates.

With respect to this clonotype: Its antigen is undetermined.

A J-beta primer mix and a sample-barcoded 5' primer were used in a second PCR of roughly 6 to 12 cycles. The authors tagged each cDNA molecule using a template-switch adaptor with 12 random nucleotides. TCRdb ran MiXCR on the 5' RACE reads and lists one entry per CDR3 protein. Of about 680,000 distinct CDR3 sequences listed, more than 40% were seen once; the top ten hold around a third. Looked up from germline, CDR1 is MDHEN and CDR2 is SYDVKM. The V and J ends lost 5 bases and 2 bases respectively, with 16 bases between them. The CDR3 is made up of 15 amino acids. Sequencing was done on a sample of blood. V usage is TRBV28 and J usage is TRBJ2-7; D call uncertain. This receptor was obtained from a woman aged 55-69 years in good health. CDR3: CASSLPGRNTYEQYF. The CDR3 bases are TGTGCCAGCAGTCTTCCCGGACGTAATACCTACGAGCAGTACTTC.